Given below is one T cell receptor beta chain in context. Its specific antigen is unknown. Qualities for individual bases were not recorded, and no much larger clone is one base off. One collaborating source in Seattle enrolled patients while the patients were actively infected and followed the patients over time throughout the course of disease. Each collaborating institution followed its own protocols to collect whole blood in K2EDTA tubes. Collaborator samples were shipped for TCRbeta analysis as frozen whole blood, isolated PBMCs, or DNA extracted from either sample type. TCRbeta CDR3 regions were amplified from genomic DNA using the immunoSEQ Assay, a bias-controlled multiplex PCR. Under the source paper's analysis protocol: The number of nucleated cells in each sample was estimated by amplification of reference gene primers within the assay. Sequence reads were collapsed and filtered to measure the absolute abundance of every unique TCRbeta CDR3 rearrangement. For each sample, productive Simpson clonality was calculated by taking the square root of Simpson's diversity index across productive rearrangements. The table comes from immuneACCESS by way of TCRdb, which keeps in-frame sequences with V and J called. Part of the clones is missing from these tables; in studies checked, under half for an unresolved V gene and the rest for unknown reasons. The D gene and trimming were derived from the DNA, and the V and J assignments and clone size from that table. The sample table shows 200,000 or so clones, and 85% to 90% are seen once. The ten top clones hold about 2.5% of the sample.

This sample was taken from a study of blood T cell repertoires in COVID-19 (dated by TCRdb to 2020 to 2021). About the full investigation: Collaborator samples came from the United States, Italy and Spain and covered acute and convalescent phases of COVID-19. The prospective study material was composed of cDNA or gDNA derived from T cells, B-cell-depleted T cells, or PBMCs. The dataset comprised deeply sampled blood TCRbeta repertoires from subjects exposed to, actively infected with, or recovered from COVID-19. The repertoires were released in a freely available public database intended as a resource for research on the immune response to SARS-CoV-2. Samples were obtained from the ongoing ImmuneRACE study (first 160 participants) and from 1,254 subjects provided by 6 global collaborators. A de-identified subject ID, COVID-19 status, age in years and sex were almost always included in the sample metadata. HLA class I and class II types, where available, came from metadata supplied by the sample provider rather than from assay-based typing.

Results and caveats for the whole study, not just this receptor: How much clinical and demographic metadata was included differed by source and by participant, and the metadata was provided uncurated.

CDR1 and CDR2 were assigned from the germline V gene as SGDLS and YYNGEE. From the cysteine through the phenylalanine, the CDR3 covers 15 amino acids. Solely the CDR3 DNA is kept, with 45 bases framed from the first base. V is clipped by 6 bases and J by 0 bases, and the sequence between their germline boundaries is 13 bases long. The sequence was collected from a man aged 25 to 45 with COVID-19, enrolled during active disease. The source material was peripheral blood. The sequence is built from TRBV9 and TRBJ2-1; the D region possibly corresponds to TRBD2 (5 bases align). The nucleotide sequence is TGTGCCAGCACCCTCCAAGGGAGCTCCTACAATGAGCAGTTCTTC. Its protein product is CASTLQGSSYNEQFF. Outside the CDR3, residues come from the reference TRBV9 and TRBJ2-1 proteins, so the full variable domain is: DSGVTQTPKHLITATGQRVTLRCSPRSGDLSVYWYQQSLDQGLQFLIQYYNGEERAKGNILERFSAQQFPDLHSELNLSSLELGDSALYFCASTLQGSSYNEQFFGPGTRLTVL.